These T cell receptor beta chains were read from a single sample in a study of cytomegalovirus exposure and HLA in healthy donors. Profiled with immunoSEQ multiplex PCR; TCRdb holds only in-frame clones, not every one. The table lists a few hundred thousand clones, 80% of them singletons. Material for sequencing was PBMCs. All receptors come from a girl aged 2 to 9 in good health and CMV-seronegative. Each CDR3 is given with its conserved first and last residue. A D gene is named only where the DNA matches it firmly. Rows give clone size only sometimes, using once, few, many, or a class for an expanded clone.

V gene: TRBV6-5; clone size: -; J gene: TRBJ2-7; D gene: TRBD2; CDR3 protein: CASSSSSGSYEQYF; CDR3 DNA: TGTGCCAGCAGTTCATCTAGCGGGAGCTACGAGCAGTACTTC
V gene: TRBV14; clone size: -; J gene: TRBJ1-3; D gene: -; CDR3 protein: CASSQVSWYSGNTIYF; CDR3 DNA: TGTGCCAGCAGCCAAGTAAGCTGGTACTCTGGAAACACCATATATTTT
V gene: TRBV5-1; clone size: -; J gene: TRBJ2-7; D gene: TRBD2; CDR3 protein: CASSLLAVSYEQYF; CDR3 DNA: TGCGCCAGCAGCTTGCTAGCGGTCTCCTACGAGCAGTACTTC
V gene: TRBV7-6; clone size: -; J gene: TRBJ2-7; D gene: -; CDR3 protein: CASSLESVKSYEQYF; CDR3 DNA: TGTGCCAGCAGCTTAGAATCAGTCAAGTCCTACGAGCAGTACTTC
V gene: TRBV6-6; clone size: once; J gene: TRBJ2-7; D gene: -; CDR3 protein: CASSYPHPGNYEQYF; CDR3 DNA: TGTGCCAGCAGTTACCCCCATCCGGGGAACTACGAGCAGTACTTC
V gene: TRBV30; clone size: few; J gene: TRBJ1-2; D gene: TRBD1; CDR3 protein: CAWIHRQGEGYTF; CDR3 DNA: TGTGCCTGGATCCATCGACAGGGTGAGGGCTACACCTTC
V gene: TRBV14; clone size: few; J gene: TRBJ1-1; D gene: -; CDR3 protein: CASSLVGSNEAFF; CDR3 DNA: TGTGCCAGCAGCCTAGTTGGTAGTAATGAAGCTTTCTTT
V gene: TRBV5-4; clone size: once; J gene: TRBJ2-1; D gene: TRBD2; CDR3 protein: CASSPGLLAGNNEQFF; CDR3 DNA: TGTGCCAGCAGCCCCGGGTTACTAGCGGGTAACAATGAGCAGTTCTTC
V gene: TRBV30; clone size: -; J gene: TRBJ2-3; D gene: TRBD1; CDR3 protein: CAWSIRDSVTDTQYF; CDR3 DNA: TGTGCCTGGAGTATCCGGGACAGCGTCACAGATACGCAGTATTTT
V gene: TRBV10-1; clone size: -; J gene: TRBJ2-1; D gene: TRBD2; CDR3 protein: CASSEVAGVGEQFF; CDR3 DNA: TGCGCCAGCAGCGAGGTAGCGGGAGTGGGTGAGCAGTTCTTC
V gene: TRBV28; clone size: -; J gene: TRBJ1-3; D gene: -; CDR3 protein: CATSSTGNSGNTIYF; CDR3 DNA: TGTGCCACTTCCTCAACAGGGAACTCTGGAAACACCATATATTTT
V gene: TRBV7-9; clone size: -; J gene: TRBJ1-6; D gene: -; CDR3 protein: CASSLEPAGIHSPLHF; CDR3 DNA: TGTGCCAGCAGCTTAGAACCAGCAGGTATCCATTCACCCCTCCACTTT
V gene: TRBV7-8; clone size: -; J gene: TRBJ1-2; D gene: TRBD1; CDR3 protein: CASSLDRGNYGYTF; CDR3 DNA: TGTGCCAGCAGCTTGGACAGGGGAAACTATGGCTACACCTTC
V gene: TRBV4-2; clone size: -; J gene: TRBJ2-2; D gene: TRBD2; CDR3 protein: CASSHSSGGADGELFF; CDR3 DNA: TGTGCCAGCAGCCACAGTAGCGGGGGGGCGGACGGGGAGCTGTTTTTT
V gene: TRBV18; clone size: -; J gene: TRBJ2-1; D gene: -; CDR3 protein: CASSPRTVPSEQFF; CDR3 DNA: TGTGCCAGCTCACCCCGGACAGTTCCGAGTGAGCAGTTCTTC
V gene: TRBV2; clone size: -; J gene: TRBJ2-1; D gene: -; CDR3 protein: CASSEQGDYNEQFF; CDR3 DNA: TGTGCCAGCAGTGAACAGGGCGACTACAATGAGCAGTTCTTC
V gene: TRBV5-1; clone size: -; J gene: TRBJ2-2; D gene: TRBD2; CDR3 protein: CASTFRRLAGGLSTGELFF; CDR3 DNA: TGCGCCAGCACCTTTAGGCGCCTAGCGGGGGGGCTGAGCACCGGGGAGCTGTTTTTT
V gene: TRBV10-3; clone size: -; J gene: TRBJ2-3; D gene: -; CDR3 protein: CAISGLGEDTQYF; CDR3 DNA: TGTGCCATCAGTGGCCTGGGAGAAGATACGCAGTATTTT
V gene: TRBV29-1; clone size: -; J gene: TRBJ2-7; D gene: TRBD1; CDR3 protein: CSVFSRDRATEQYF; CDR3 DNA: TGCAGCGTTTTTTCCCGGGACAGGGCCACCGAGCAGTACTTC
V gene: TRBV9; clone size: -; J gene: TRBJ2-7; D gene: -; CDR3 protein: CASSGGNSTYEQYF; CDR3 DNA: TGTGCCAGCAGCGGAGGTAACTCCACCTACGAGCAGTACTTC
V gene: TRBV25-1; clone size: -; J gene: TRBJ2-5; D gene: TRBD2; CDR3 protein: CASSEFKGLAQTQYF; CDR3 DNA: TGTGCCAGCAGTGAATTTAAAGGACTAGCACAGACCCAGTACTTC
V gene: TRBV5-6; clone size: -; J gene: TRBJ1-2; D gene: TRBD1; CDR3 protein: CASSFGTAFYTF; CDR3 DNA: TGTGCCAGCAGCTTTGGGACAGCTTTCTACACCTTC
V gene: TRBV21-1; clone size: -; J gene: TRBJ1-1; D gene: -; CDR3 protein: CASSKDSDREDEAFF; CDR3 DNA: TGTGCCAGCAGCAAGGACTCGGACAGGGAGGATGAAGCTTTCTTT
V gene: TRBV4-1; clone size: -; J gene: TRBJ2-7; D gene: -; CDR3 protein: CASSHDTSYTYEQYF; CDR3 DNA: TGCGCCAGCAGCCATGACACCTCCTATACCTACGAGCAGTACTTC
V gene: TRBV27; clone size: few; J gene: TRBJ2-7; D gene: TRBD1; CDR3 protein: CASSNRDRGHEQYF; CDR3 DNA: TGTGCCAGCAGTAACCGGGACAGGGGCCACGAGCAGTACTTC
V gene: TRBV7-2; clone size: -; J gene: TRBJ1-2; D gene: -; CDR3 protein: CASSPRGVNYGYTF; CDR3 DNA: TGTGCCAGCAGCCCACGGGGGGTCAACTATGGCTACACCTTC
V gene: TRBV11-2; clone size: few; J gene: TRBJ2-5; D gene: -; CDR3 protein: CASSEEGGWETQYF; CDR3 DNA: TGTGCCAGCAGCGAAGAAGGGGGTTGGGAGACCCAGTACTTC
V gene: TRBV28; clone size: -; J gene: TRBJ2-1; D gene: TRBD2; CDR3 protein: CASSSQAGGPLQQFF; CDR3 DNA: TGTGCCAGCAGTTCACAAGCGGGAGGGCCACTTCAGCAGTTCTTC
V gene: TRBV5-1; clone size: -; J gene: TRBJ2-7; D gene: TRBD1; CDR3 protein: CASSPGQGFLEQYF; CDR3 DNA: TGCGCCAGCAGCCCGGGACAGGGGTTTCTCGAGCAGTACTTC
V gene: TRBV29-1; clone size: -; J gene: TRBJ2-3; D gene: -; CDR3 protein: CSVEGAPTDTQYF; CDR3 DNA: TGCAGCGTTGAAGGAGCTCCCACAGATACGCAGTATTTT
V gene: TRBV13; clone size: -; J gene: TRBJ2-2; D gene: -; CDR3 protein: CASSLVGDWGDAGELFF; CDR3 DNA: TGTGCCAGCAGCTTAGTAGGGGACTGGGGGGACGCCGGGGAGCTGTTTTTT
V gene: TRBV28; clone size: few; J gene: TRBJ1-2; D gene: -; CDR3 protein: CASRATFGYTF; CDR3 DNA: TGTGCCAGCAGAGCCACATTCGGGTACACCTTC
V gene: TRBV11-2; clone size: -; J gene: TRBJ1-5; D gene: -; CDR3 protein: CASSLSGSNQPQHF; CDR3 DNA: TGTGCCAGCAGCTTATCAGGGAGCAATCAGCCCCAGCATTTT
V gene: TRBV19; clone size: -; J gene: TRBJ1-1; D gene: -; CDR3 protein: CASRPILTPNTEAFF; CDR3 DNA: TGTGCCAGTAGACCCATTTTGACACCGAACACTGAAGCTTTCTTT
V gene: TRBV27; clone size: -; J gene: TRBJ2-7; D gene: TRBD2; CDR3 protein: CASSSGASYEQYF; CDR3 DNA: TGTGCCAGCTCTAGCGGGGCCTCCTACGAGCAGTACTTC
V gene: TRBV10-1; clone size: -; J gene: TRBJ2-2; D gene: -; CDR3 protein: CASSTGGASTGELFF; CDR3 DNA: TGCGCCAGCAGTACGGGGGGCGCTTCCACCGGGGAGCTGTTTTTT
V gene: TRBV10-3; clone size: -; J gene: TRBJ1-1; D gene: TRBD1; CDR3 protein: CAISDLDRGNSEAFF; CDR3 DNA: TGTGCCATCAGTGACCTAGACAGGGGGAATTCTGAAGCTTTCTTT
V gene: TRBV5-8; clone size: few; J gene: TRBJ2-1; D gene: TRBD2; CDR3 protein: CASSEGSGRDYEQFF; CDR3 DNA: TGTGCCAGCAGCGAGGGCAGCGGGAGGGACTATGAGCAGTTCTTC
V gene: TRBV7-9; clone size: -; J gene: TRBJ1-1; D gene: -; CDR3 protein: CASSLSSGTEAFF; CDR3 DNA: TGTGCCAGCAGCCTCTCTTCGGGCACTGAAGCTTTCTTT
V gene: TRBV28; clone size: -; J gene: TRBJ2-5; D gene: TRBD2; CDR3 protein: CASGPTSGRKETQYF; CDR3 DNA: TGTGCATCCGGCCCGACTAGCGGGAGAAAAGAGACCCAGTACTTC
V gene: TRBV27; clone size: -; J gene: TRBJ2-7; D gene: -; CDR3 protein: CASSLGPALEQYF; CDR3 DNA: TGTGCCAGCAGTTTGGGGCCAGCGCTTGAGCAGTACTTC
V gene: TRBV18; clone size: -; J gene: TRBJ2-3; D gene: -; CDR3 protein: CASSPPNLADTQYF; CDR3 DNA: TGTGCCAGCTCACCACCAAATCTTGCAGATACGCAGTATTTT
V gene: TRBV28; clone size: once; J gene: TRBJ2-1; D gene: -; CDR3 protein: CASSLFGGGSSYNEQFF; CDR3 DNA: TGTGCCAGCAGTTTATTCGGTGGCGGCAGCTCCTACAATGAGCAGTTCTTC
V gene: TRBV6-1; clone size: once; J gene: TRBJ2-5; D gene: -; CDR3 protein: CASSELKETQYF; CDR3 DNA: TGTGCCAGCAGTGAGTTAAAAGAGACCCAGTACTTC
V gene: TRBV9; clone size: -; J gene: TRBJ1-3; D gene: -; CDR3 protein: CASSARLSGNTIYF; CDR3 DNA: TGTGCCAGCAGCGCCCGACTGTCTGGAAACACCATATATTTT